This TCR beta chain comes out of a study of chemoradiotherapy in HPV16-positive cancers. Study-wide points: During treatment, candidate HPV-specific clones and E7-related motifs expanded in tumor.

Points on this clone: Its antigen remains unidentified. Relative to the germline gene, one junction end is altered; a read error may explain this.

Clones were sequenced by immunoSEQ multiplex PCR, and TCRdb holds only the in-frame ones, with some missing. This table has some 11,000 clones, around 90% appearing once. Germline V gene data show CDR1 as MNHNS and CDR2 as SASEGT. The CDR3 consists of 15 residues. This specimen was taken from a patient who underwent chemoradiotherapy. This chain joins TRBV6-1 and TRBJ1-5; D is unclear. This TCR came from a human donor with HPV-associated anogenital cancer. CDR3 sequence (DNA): TGTGCCAGCAGAGAAGAGGCCCTGCCCAATCAGCCCCAGCATTTT. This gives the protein CASREEALPNQPQHF.